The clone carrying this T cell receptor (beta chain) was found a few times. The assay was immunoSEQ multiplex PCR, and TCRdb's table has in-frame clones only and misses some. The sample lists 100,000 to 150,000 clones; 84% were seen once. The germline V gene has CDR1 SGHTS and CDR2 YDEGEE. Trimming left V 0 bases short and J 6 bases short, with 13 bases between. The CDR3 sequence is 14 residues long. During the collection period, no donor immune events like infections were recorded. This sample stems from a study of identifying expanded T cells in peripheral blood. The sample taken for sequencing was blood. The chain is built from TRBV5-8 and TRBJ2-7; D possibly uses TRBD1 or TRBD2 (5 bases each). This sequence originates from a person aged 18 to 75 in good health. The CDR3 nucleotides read TGTGCCAGCAGCTTGGAGGACAACGCGGGCGAGCAGTACTTC. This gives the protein CASSLEDNAGEQYF.